These 23 T cell receptor beta chains were all obtained from the same sample, sequenced in a study of T-cell reconstitution after alpha-beta-depleted transplantation in children. For TCRbeta, the library was prepared with unique molecular identifiers. Using its own MiXCR run on the PCR reads, TCRdb lists one record per CDR3 protein. The sample includes 200,000 to 300,000 distinct CDR3 sequences, approximately 12% of them seen just once. The sample was PBMCs from the stem cell graft donor, taken from the stem cell graft. The receptors stem from a human donor who donated a stem cell graft to a child with acute lymphoblastic leukemia.

In its sample, this clonotype was seen many times. The chain recombines TRBV28 with TRBJ2-5, with D hard to call. CDR1 is MDHEN, CDR2 SYDVKM, per germline. The CDR3 totals 16 residues. V lost 1 base, J lost 0 bases, and 12 bases lay in between. CDR3 loop: CASSLSYRPYQETQYF. CDR3 in DNA: TGTGCCAGCAGTTTATCTTACAGACCGTACCAAGAGACCCAGTACTTC.

This clonotype has a count of ten or more. The rearrangement links TRBV10-1 to TRBJ2-2; 8 nucleotides agree with TRBD2. The CDR3 consists of 13 residues. Unmatched junction bases numbered 5, after V lost 5 bases and J lost 9 bases. Germline CDR1 WNHNN, CDR2 SYGVQD (reference sequence). CDR3 nucleotides: TGCGCCAGCAGTTTTACTAGCGGCCGGGAGCTGTTTTTT. Residues: CASSFTSGRELFF.

This clonotype was counted at least ten times. The gene calls are TRBV6-1 and TRBJ2-5; D is perhaps TRBD2 (6 bases). Germline CDR1 reads MNHNS; CDR2 reads SASEGT. Trimming took 2 bases from V and 5 from J, leaving 18 bases between them. This CDR3 is 16 amino acids long. The CDR3 loop is CASSESGDGRGETQYF. CDR3 DNA sequence: TGTGCCAGCAGTGAATCGGGGGACGGTCGGGGTGAGACCCAGTACTTC.

This clonotype showed up just a few times. This chain uses TRBV28 with TRBJ1-2; D is ambiguous. The V end was cut by 3 bases, the J end by 0 bases, with 8 bases between. The CDR3 covers 14 residues. CDR1 MDHEN and CDR2 SYDVKM come from the germline V gene. CDR3 protein: CASSFHGANYGYTF. The DNA of the CDR3 is TGTGCCAGCAGTTTCCATGGAGCTAACTATGGCTACACCTTC.

This clonotype was seen more than once but under ten times. The chain is built from TRBV7-9 and TRBJ2-3, with 9 nucleotides matching TRBD1. Germline trimming cut 3 bases from V and 1 base from J; bases unmatched to any gene: 2. Germline V gene data show CDR1 as SEHNR and CDR2 as FQNEAQ (reference sequence). The CDR3 length is 15 residues. The CDR3 protein is CASSFRDRGTDTQYF. The CDR3, as DNA: TGTGCCAGCAGCTTCCGGGACAGGGGCACAGATACGCAGTATTTT. Looking up the rest from reference TRBV7-9 and TRBJ2-3 gives the full variable domain: DTGVSQNPRHKITKRGQNVTFRCDPISEHNRLYWYRQTLGQGPEFLTYFQNEAQLEKSRLLSDRFSAERPKGSFSTLEIQRTEQGDSAMYLCASSFRDRGTDTQYFGPGTRLTVL.

This clonotype was observed at least ten times. The chain carries TRBV20-1 and TRBJ1-1, with a weak D call TRBD1 (6 bases). Germline V gene data show CDR1 as DFQATT and CDR2 as SNEGSKA (reference sequence). The V end was cut by 8 bases, the J end by 11 bases, with 21 bases between. The CDR3 length is 12 residues. The DNA of the CDR3 is TGCAGTTACCTCTCGTTGCAGGGGACCGCTTTCTTT. It codes for CSYLSLQGTAFF.

This chain joins TRBV11-2 and TRBJ2-3; D unclear. Trimming shortened V by 1 base and J by 2 bases, and 10 bases separated the two germline ends. The CDR3 runs 15 residues. Germline V lookup: CDR1 SGHAT, CDR2 FQNNGV. In DNA form, the CDR3 reads TGTGCCAGCAGCTTAGGGACCGGCTTCACAGATACGCAGTATTTT. It codes for CASSLGTGFTDTQYF.

This clonotype was found a few times. This chain joins TRBV10-2 and TRBJ2-2; TRBD2 is a possible D gene (5 bases). CDR3 length: 13 residues. Germline CDR1 WSHSY, CDR2 SAAADI. V shed 0 bases and J shed 8 bases, with 7 bases lying between them. The CDR3 reads CASSESGRGELFF. CDR3 nucleotide sequence: TGCGCCAGCAGTGAGTCGGGGAGAGGGGAGCTGTTTTTT.

Ten or more counts support this clonotype. This chain uses TRBV7-9 with TRBJ1-1; the D is unclear. This CDR3 comprises 13 residues. Trimming shortened V by 2 bases and J by 6 bases, and 10 bases separated the two germline ends. From germline, CDR1 is SEHNR and CDR2 FQNEAQ (reference sequence). This CDR3 is CASSLNPSPEAFF. DNA of the CDR3: TGTGCCAGCAGCTTAAACCCGTCACCTGAAGCTTTCTTT.

This clonotype was counted ten times or more. J is TRBJ2-7 and V is TRBV30, with D possibly TRBD1 on 6 matching bases. V gave up 1 base and J gave up 5 bases, with 12 bases separating them. Germline assignment: CDR1 GTSNPN and CDR2 SVGIG (reference sequence). The CDR3 loop spans 13 amino acids. CDR3 loop: CAWSGQGLNEQYF. Here the CDR3 DNA reads TGTGCCTGGAGTGGGCAGGGGCTCAACGAGCAGTACTTC.

This clonotype was counted ten times or more. The chain employs TRBV20-1 and TRBJ2-5; no definite D call. Trimming removed 4 bases at V and 5 bases at J, with 8 bases between. This CDR3 is 11 amino acids long. The germline V gene encodes CDR1 DFQATT and CDR2 SNEGSKA (reference sequence). The CDR3 region has the DNA TGCAGTGCTACCTCTCGGGAGACCCAGTACTTC. This sequence encodes CSATSRETQYF.

This clonotype was detected a few times. The V and J genes are TRBV4-3 and TRBJ1-1; 8 nucleotides match TRBD1. The CDR3 loop spans 18 amino acids. The germline V gene has CDR1 LGHNA and CDR2 YSLEER. V was pared by 0 bases and J by 3 bases, with 12 bases of the junction left unmatched. The CDR3 region is CASSQDRYGQGADTEAFF. In DNA, the CDR3 is TGCGCCAGCAGCCAAGATCGTTACGGACAGGGAGCTGACACTGAAGCTTTCTTT.

This clonotype was recorded many times. The J gene is TRBJ1-3, the V gene TRBV10-3, with D hard to call. The germline V gene encodes CDR1 ENHRY and CDR2 SYGVKD. V gave up 4 bases and J gave up 0 bases, with 7 bases separating them. The CDR3 sequence is 14 residues long. This CDR3 reads CAISGHNSGNTIYF. The CDR3 DNA is TGTGCCATCAGTGGACACAACTCTGGAAACACCATATATTTT.

This clonotype showed up many times. The rearrangement uses TRBV11-2 and TRBJ2-7; TRBD2 aligns across 8 bases. The germline V gene has CDR1 SGHAT and CDR2 FQNNGV. This CDR3 is 15 amino acids long. V lost 5 bases, J lost 4 bases, and 10 bases stayed unmatched. For the CDR3, the DNA is TGTGCCAGCAGCCGCTCAGGACTAGCTGCTTACGAGCAGTACTTC. Its protein is CASSRSGLAAYEQYF.

This clonotype came up many times. This chain uses TRBV12-3 or TRBV12-4 with TRBJ1-2; tentatively, D is TRBD1 (6 bases). Trimming pared 2 bases from V and 5 bases from J, leaving 24 bases between. The CDR3 runs to 18 residues. This CDR3 reads CASSLLAGNLGHLYGYTF. DNA of the CDR3: TGTGCCAGCAGTTTACTAGCGGGAAACCTGGGACACCTGTATGGCTACACCTTC.

At least ten counts were recorded for this clonotype. V and J are TRBV9 and TRBJ2-7, with 11 bases matching TRBD2. Germline V gives CDR1 SGDLS, CDR2 YYNGEE. CDR3 length: 15 amino acids. Trimming took 0 bases from V and 5 from J; bases not matched to a gene: 4. The CDR3: CASSVGLAGKDEQYF. In nucleotides, the CDR3 is TGTGCCAGCAGCGTAGGACTAGCGGGAAAGGACGAGCAGTACTTC.

This clonotype was seen once. Being one base from a much bigger clone, this may be a read error. The chain employs TRBV29-1 and TRBJ2-5, with 8 bases fitting TRBD2. V dropped 6 bases and J dropped 10; count of bases not matched to a gene: 16. The CDR3 contains 14 residues. CDR1 is SQVTM and CDR2 is ANQGSEA in the germline V gene. For the CDR3, the DNA is TGCAGCGTCCAGGGACTAGAGGGGTTTAGACGCCAGTACTTC. Protein: CSVQGLEGFRRQYF. Looking up the rest from reference TRBV29-1 and TRBJ2-5 gives the full variable domain: SAVISQKPSRDICQRGTSLTIQCQVDSQVTMMFWYRQQPGQSLTLIATANQGSEATYESGFVIDKFPISRPNLTFSTLTVSNMSPEDSSIYLCSVQGLEGFRRQYFGPGTRLLVL.

This clonotype has at least ten counts. This chain joins TRBV19 and TRBJ1-1; 8 bases agree with TRBD1. The V gene's germline CDR1 is LNHDA and CDR2 SQIVND (reference sequence). Losses at the gene ends were 5 bases for V and 3 bases for J; bases not matched to a gene: 8. This CDR3 has 15 amino acids. The CDR3 is CASSRDRGSDTEAFF. Written as DNA, the CDR3 is TGTGCCAGTAGTCGAGACAGGGGATCGGACACTGAAGCTTTCTTT.

Ten or more counts support this clonotype. V usage is TRBV29-1 and J usage is TRBJ2-3; D might be TRBD2 (6 bases). Trimming removed 4 bases from V and 0 bases from J, with 11 bases in between. This CDR3 comprises 14 residues. CDR1 and CDR2 (germline): SQVTM, ANQGSEA. CDR3 nucleotides: TGCAGCGTTGCCGGAAGCGGGAGCACAGATACGCAGTATTTT. This encodes CSVAGSGSTDTQYF.

This clonotype was counted only a few times. This CDR3 reads CAWSPRVEFGYTF. The CDR3 coding sequence is TGTGCCTGGAGTCCCAGGGTGGAGTTCGGCTACACCTTC. The rearrangement links TRBV30 to TRBJ1-2, with a tentative D call TRBD1 (5 bases). Between the trimmed V and J ends, which lost 2 bases and 8 bases, there was a span of 15 bases. CDR1 is GTSNPN, CDR2 SVGIG, per germline (reference sequence). The CDR3 covers 13 residues. The complete variable domain, with remaining parts taken from reference TRBV30 and TRBJ1-2, reads SQTIHQWPATLVQPVGSPLSLECTVEGTSNPNLYWYRQAAGRGLQLLFYSVGIGQISSEVPQNLSASRPQDRQFILSSKKLLLSDSGFYLCAWSPRVEFGYTFGSGTRLTVV.

This clonotype was seen ten or more times. The V call is TRBV29-1, the J call TRBJ2-3; 11 positions agree with TRBD2. The V gene's germline CDR1 is SQVTM and CDR2 ANQGSEA. The V gene end was trimmed by 7 bases and the J gene end by 5 bases; junction bases not matched to a gene: 2. CDR3 length equals 12 residues. Here the CDR3 DNA reads TGCAGCGCCGGACTAGCGGGAGATACGCAGTATTTT. Residues: CSAGLAGDTQYF.

The sample holds many counts of this clonotype. The rearrangement uses TRBV6-2 or TRBV6-3 and TRBJ2-7; possibly TRBD1 for D (5 bases). Germline assignment: CDR1 MNHEY and CDR2 SVGEGT. V gave up 5 bases and J gave up 7 bases, with 21 bases separating them. The CDR3 contains 15 residues. The CDR3 sequence is CASSPLGTGHSEQYF. In nucleotides, the CDR3 is TGTGCCAGCAGTCCTCTAGGTACCGGACATTCAGAGCAGTACTTC.

This clonotype has a count of ten or more. This chain uses TRBV7-8 with TRBJ1-1, with 7 bases matching TRBD1. Per the germline V gene, CDR1 is SGHVS and CDR2 is FQNEAQ. There are 11 residues in the CDR3. V was clipped by 5 bases and J by 11 bases; unmatched bases: 5. The CDR3 sequence: CASSQGDNAFF. CDR3 in DNA: TGTGCCAGCAGCCAGGGGGACAATGCTTTCTTT.